These T cell receptor beta chains were read from a single sample in a study. TCRdb re-called the RT-PCR reads with MiXCR, one entry per CDR3 protein. The table lists about 4,200 distinct CDR3 sequences, approximately 34% of them singletons, with approximately 5.4% in the top ten. Sequences were obtained from memory CD4+ T cells from salivary gland. These receptors were collected from a female donor with primary Sjogren's syndrome. CDR3s include the opening cysteine and the closing phenylalanine or tryptophan. A D gene is named only where the DNA matches it firmly. The listing skips clone size in some rows; elsewhere it reads once, few, many or a size class.

V: TRBV20-1; J: TRBJ1-2; size: large; D: -; DNA: TGCAGTGCTAGAGATACCCAGGCTGCACGGGGCTACACCTTC; CDR3: CSARDTQAARGYTF
V: TRBV20-1; J: TRBJ2-1; size: large; D: -; DNA: TGCAGTGCTAGTCAAGCGCACAATGAGCAGTTCTTC; CDR3: CSASQAHNEQFF
V: TRBV20-1; J: TRBJ1-5; size: -; D: -; DNA: TGCAGTGCTAGAGACAGCAGTTACGGGGGCTCTGGGCAGCCCCAGCATTTT; CDR3: CSARDSSYGGSGQPQHF
V: TRBV7-2; J: TRBJ2-3; size: -; D: TRBD2; DNA: TGTGCCAGCAGCTATAGCGGGGGTAGCTCCACAGATACGCAGTATTTT; CDR3: CASSYSGGSSTDTQYF
V: TRBV9; J: TRBJ1-2; size: few; D: -; DNA: TGTGCCAGCAGCCCGGCCCTGTATGGCTACACCTTC; CDR3: CASSPALYGYTF
V: TRBV24-1; J: TRBJ2-2; size: medium-sized; D: TRBD2; DNA: TGTGCCACCAGGACTAGCGGGAGGTCGAACACCGGGGAGCTGTTTTTT; CDR3: CATRTSGRSNTGELFF
V: TRBV7-3; J: TRBJ2-1; size: medium-sized; D: -; DNA: TGTGCCAGCAGCCCCAGGGGGGATGAGCAGTTCTTC; CDR3: CASSPRGDEQFF
V: TRBV12-3/TRBV12-4; J: TRBJ1-2; size: medium-sized; D: TRBD1; DNA: TGTGCCAGCAGTTTATCTTGGGACAGCAACTATGGCTACACCTTC; CDR3: CASSLSWDSNYGYTF
V: TRBV18; J: TRBJ1-1; size: medium-sized; D: -; DNA: TGTGCCAGCTCATCACATTCAGGGGTCGCTGAAGCTTTCTTT; CDR3: CASSSHSGVAEAFF
V: TRBV20-1; J: TRBJ1-3; size: -; D: -; DNA: TGCAGTGCTCCCTCAGATCCTGGCTACACCATATATTTT; CDR3: CSAPSDPGYTIYF
V: TRBV29-1; J: TRBJ2-5; size: once; D: TRBD2; DNA: TGCAGCGTTGCAGGAGCGGGGGGATGGGAGACCCAGTACTTC; CDR3: CSVAGAGGWETQYF
V: TRBV19; J: TRBJ2-4; size: -; D: -; DNA: TGTGCCAGTAGTATAGATGACAGAAATTTCCAACTAGCCAAAAACATTCAGTACTTC; CDR3: CASSIDDRNFQLAKNIQYF
V: TRBV20-1; J: TRBJ1-6; size: medium-sized; D: TRBD1; DNA: TGCAGTGCTAGGGGACAGGGGACCTATAATTCACCCCTCCACTTT; CDR3: CSARGQGTYNSPLHF
V: TRBV5-1; J: TRBJ2-1; size: -; D: TRBD2; DNA: TGCGCCAGCAGCTTGGTCCTAGCGGGAGGGCCGGGTGAGCAGTTCTTC; CDR3: CASSLVLAGGPGEQFF
V: TRBV6-5; J: TRBJ1-2; size: large; D: -; DNA: TGTGCCAGCAGTGCCCCTAACTATGGCTACACCTTC; CDR3: CASSAPNYGYTF
V: TRBV12-3/TRBV12-4; J: TRBJ2-3; size: -; D: -; DNA: TGTGCCAGCAGCTCTAGCGGCACAGATACGCAGTATTTT; CDR3: CASSSSGTDTQYF
V: TRBV4-1; J: TRBJ1-3; size: medium-sized; D: -; DNA: TGCGCCAGCAGCCAAGCGGGGGCGGGAGGAAACACCATATATTTT; CDR3: CASSQAGAGGNTIYF
V: TRBV20-1; J: TRBJ2-3; size: medium-sized; D: -; DNA: TGCTGTGCTAGATTTGATACGCAGTATTTT; CDR3: CCARFDTQYF
V: TRBV3-1; J: TRBJ2-6; size: few; D: -; DNA: TGTGCCAGCAGCCAAGCCCACACCCTCTCTGGGGCCAACGTCCTGACTTTC; CDR3: CASSQAHTLSGANVLTF
V: TRBV7-2; J: TRBJ1-4; size: many; D: -; DNA: TGTGCCAGCAGCTTTAGGAGGGCCGGAGGTGGTGAAAAACTGTTTTTT; CDR3: CASSFRRAGGGEKLFF
V: TRBV20-1; J: TRBJ1-2; size: medium-sized; D: -; DNA: TGCAGGGCTAGTCCACAGGCTAACGCTAACTATGGCTACACCTTC; CDR3: CRASPQANANYGYTF
V: TRBV29-1; J: TRBJ1-2; size: large; D: -; DNA: TGCAGCGTCAATTTGTATGGCTACACCTTC; CDR3: CSVNLYGYTF
V: TRBV4-2; J: TRBJ1-2; size: many; D: -; DNA: TGTGCCAGCAGCCAAGAAATGATAGGCTCTAACTATGGCTACACCTTC; CDR3: CASSQEMIGSNYGYTF
V: TRBV6-6; J: TRBJ1-5; size: -; D: -; DNA: TGTGCCAGCAGTTACAGGGATAGCAATCAGCCCCAGCATTTT; CDR3: CASSYRDSNQPQHF
V: TRBV29-1; J: TRBJ1-1; size: many; D: -; DNA: TGCAGCGCCGTAATAACTGAAGCTTTCTTT; CDR3: CSAVITEAFF
V: TRBV6-5; J: TRBJ2-5; size: many; D: -; DNA: TGTGCCAGCAGTCCAACAGTTACAGGGGAGACCCAGTACTTC; CDR3: CASSPTVTGETQYF
V: TRBV20-1; J: TRBJ2-1; size: medium-sized; D: TRBD2; DNA: TGCAGTGCTAGAGATCGATTTAGCGGGGGGGTCGATGAGCAGTTCTTC; CDR3: CSARDRFSGGVDEQFF
V: TRBV14; J: TRBJ1-6; size: -; D: -; DNA: TGTGCCAGCAGCTTAGTTTTAGCAGGCTACTCACCCCTCCACTTT; CDR3: CASSLVLAGYSPLHF
V: TRBV7-2; J: TRBJ2-1; size: -; D: -; DNA: TGTGCCAGCAGATATCCAGGGAAGGGGGGTAATGAGCAGTTCTTC; CDR3: CASRYPGKGGNEQFF
V: TRBV7-2; J: TRBJ2-2; size: medium-sized; D: -; DNA: TGTGCCAGCAGCGCGAGACTAGGGGTGAACACCGGGGAGCTGTTTTTT; CDR3: CASSARLGVNTGELFF
V: TRBV20-1; J: TRBJ2-2; size: -; D: TRBD2; DNA: TGCAGTGCCCCAAGGGTGGCGGGAGGGCCTCTCTTGACCGGGGAGCTGTTTTTT; CDR3: CSAPRVAGGPLLTGELFF
V: TRBV6-1; J: TRBJ1-4; size: many; D: -; DNA: TGTGCCAGCAGTTTCCGGGACGCGATTCGGGGAAAACTGTTTTTT; CDR3: CASSFRDAIRGKLFF
V: TRBV9; J: TRBJ2-1; size: medium-sized; D: -; DNA: TGTGCCAGCAGCGGAATGTCCGTGCTCCTACCTGACAATGAGCAGTTCTTC; CDR3: CASSGMSVLLPDNEQFF
V: TRBV20-1; J: TRBJ2-3; size: -; D: TRBD1; DNA: TGCAGTGCTCTCGGGACAGGGGCCGGGACAGATACGCAGTATTTT; CDR3: CSALGTGAGTDTQYF
V: TRBV30; J: TRBJ2-7; size: medium-sized; D: -; DNA: TGTGCCCGCAAAACCCCGAGGGGGGAGCAGTACTTC; CDR3: CARKTPRGEQYF
V: TRBV6-6; J: TRBJ2-3; size: medium-sized; D: TRBD2; DNA: TGTGCCAGCAGTTATCTGTCGGGGGGGGGCGGAGATACGCAGTATTTT; CDR3: CASSYLSGGGGDTQYF
V: TRBV10-3; J: TRBJ1-6; size: -; D: TRBD1; DNA: TGTGCCATCAGTGGCAAGGGACAGTCCTATAATTCACCCCTCCACTTT; CDR3: CAISGKGQSYNSPLHF
V: TRBV20-1; J: TRBJ1-5; size: -; D: TRBD1; DNA: TGCAGTGCTAGAGTGTGGGACAGGGGAGGACAGCCCCAGCATTTT; CDR3: CSARVWDRGGQPQHF
V: TRBV6-2/TRBV6-3; J: TRBJ1-1; size: medium-sized; D: -; DNA: TGTGCCAGCAGTTACGGGGGTTCTGGCACTGAAGCTTTCTTT; CDR3: CASSYGGSGTEAFF
V: TRBV18; J: TRBJ1-1; size: -; D: -; DNA: TGTGCCAGCTCACCACAGGAGGGGCTATCCTCTGGAAACACTGAAGCTTTCTTT; CDR3: CASSPQEGLSSGNTEAFF
V: TRBV6-2/TRBV6-3; J: TRBJ2-2; size: medium-sized; D: -; DNA: TGTGCCAGCAGTTACGGTAGATCCACCGGGGAGCTGTTTTTT; CDR3: CASSYGRSTGELFF
V: TRBV5-5; J: TRBJ1-5; size: -; D: TRBD1; DNA: TGTGCCAGCAGCTTGGGGGACAGGTACTACAATCAGCCCCAGCATTTT; CDR3: CASSLGDRYYNQPQHF
V: TRBV6-2/TRBV6-3; J: TRBJ1-5; size: medium-sized; D: -; DNA: TGTGCCAGCAGTTATCATTCCCAGCATGGTCAGCCCCAGCATTTT; CDR3: CASSYHSQHGQPQHF
V: TRBV7-6; J: TRBJ2-1; size: medium-sized; D: TRBD2; DNA: TGTGCCAGCAGCACCGGGACTAGCGGGAGAAATGAGCAGTTCTTC; CDR3: CASSTGTSGRNEQFF
V: TRBV7-2; J: TRBJ2-1; size: medium-sized; D: -; DNA: TGTGCCAGCAGCCTCGACGTACGGGTTCCCAATGAGCAGTTCTTC; CDR3: CASSLDVRVPNEQFF
V: TRBV12-3/TRBV12-4; J: TRBJ1-5; size: medium-sized; D: -; DNA: TGTGCCAGCAGTTTAGTTGGGACTCAGCCCCAGCATTTT; CDR3: CASSLVGTQPQHF
V: TRBV12-3/TRBV12-4; J: TRBJ1-1; size: -; D: -; DNA: TGTGCCAGCAGTTTTGCGGGGGGCGGGAGAGCTTTCTTT; CDR3: CASSFAGGGRAFF
V: TRBV5-1; J: TRBJ2-1; size: -; D: TRBD2; DNA: TGCGCCAGCACCGGACTAGCGGGAGGGCCTATCGATGAGCAGTTCTTC; CDR3: CASTGLAGGPIDEQFF
V: TRBV24-1; J: TRBJ2-3; size: -; D: -; DNA: TGTGCCACCAGTGATAGCGGGACAGATACGCAGTATTTT; CDR3: CATSDSGTDTQYF
V: TRBV1; J: TRBJ1-6; size: -; D: -; DNA: TGCACCAGCAGCCAAGTATGGCAGGGAGATAATTCACCCCTCCACTTT; CDR3: CTSSQVWQGDNSPLHF
V: TRBV24-1; J: TRBJ1-1; size: -; D: -; DNA: TGTGCCACCAGCACATCGGGGACTTTCAGGAACACTGAAGCTTTCTTT; CDR3: CATSTSGTFRNTEAFF
V: TRBV7-3; J: TRBJ2-3; size: -; D: TRBD1; DNA: TGTGCCAGCAGCTTAGCAATGACAGGGGCAAGCACAGATACGCAGTATTTT; CDR3: CASSLAMTGASTDTQYF
V: TRBV2; J: TRBJ2-1; size: many; D: -; DNA: TGTGCCAGCAGCGACCAAGGGGCGCAATATGAGCAGTTCTTC; CDR3: CASSDQGAQYEQFF
V: TRBV4-1; J: TRBJ2-3; size: few; D: TRBD2; DNA: TGCGCCAGCAGCCAACTCCTGCGGACTAGCGGGGTTAATACGCAGTATTTT; CDR3: CASSQLLRTSGVNTQYF
V: TRBV19; J: TRBJ1-2; size: few; D: -; DNA: TGTGCCAGTAGTGATCACATCCATGGCTACACCTTC; CDR3: CASSDHIHGYTF
V: TRBV20-1; J: TRBJ1-5; size: large; D: -; DNA: TGCAGTGCTAGAGACTATCGCAGCAATCAGCCCCAGCATTTT; CDR3: CSARDYRSNQPQHF
V: TRBV4-3; J: TRBJ1-6; size: medium-sized; D: -; DNA: TGCGCCAGCAGCCAAGACAGAGACAGGCCTAATTCACCCCTCCACTTT; CDR3: CASSQDRDRPNSPLHF
V: TRBV19; J: TRBJ2-1; size: -; D: -; DNA: TGTGCCAGTAGTATAGAGGAGGTGGAGCAGTTCTTC; CDR3: CASSIEEVEQFF
V: TRBV27; J: TRBJ2-7; size: medium-sized; D: -; DNA: TGTGCCAGCAGTCGCTCGGCAGGAACCTACGAGCAGTACTTC; CDR3: CASSRSAGTYEQYF